A single sample is the source of the 17 T cell receptor beta chains below, sequenced in a study of shared clonotypes between healthy human individuals. Here immunoSEQ multiplex PCR was the method, and the copy in TCRdb shows in-frame clones only, minus some. Of some 240,000 clones in the sample, under 80% were seen once. Sequencing was done on a sample of memory CD4+ T cells sorted from blood. Subset defined: CD45RA-negative fraction. The receptors were sampled from a man under 40 in good health.

The rearrangement links TRBV5-1 to TRBJ2-2; TRBD2 matches at 10 bases. There are 16 residues in the CDR3. V lost 5 bases, J lost 4 bases, and 8 bases stayed unmatched. Germline values: CDR1 SGHRS, CDR2 YFSETQ. DNA of the CDR3: TGCGCCAGCAGGTCTAGCGGGAGCGTGGGCACCGGGGAGCTGTTTTTT. Protein: CASRSSGSVGTGELFF.

The rearrangement uses TRBV2 and TRBJ2-3, with D perhaps TRBD1 (5 bases). Germline CDR1 reads SNHLY; CDR2 reads FYNNEI. The CDR3 has 14 amino acids. V lost 7 bases, J lost 4 bases, and 15 bases lay in between. This CDR3 is CASTKQASSDTQYF. The CDR3 region has the DNA TGTGCCAGCACGAAACAGGCTTCGTCAGATACGCAGTATTTT.

This clone turned up a few times. The chain has TRBV2 and TRBJ2-5; D is perhaps TRBD2 (6 bases). Germline CDR1 and CDR2: SNHLY and FYNNEI. The CDR3 consists of 14 residues. Trimming shortened V by 6 bases and J by 4 bases, and 15 bases separated the two germline ends. The CDR3 here is CASRGRGGAETQYF. In DNA, the CDR3 is TGTGCCAGCAGGGGTCGGGGAGGCGCAGAGACCCAGTACTTC.

The chain employs TRBV5-1 and TRBJ2-7; D unresolved. Trimming removed 1 base from V and 1 base from J, with 21 bases in between. The germline gives CDR1 SGHRS, CDR2 YFSETQ. CDR3 size: 18 residues. The CDR3 nucleotides read TGCGCCAGCAGCTTGAGGTCGGCACTCGCGACCGAGTCCTACGAGCAGTACTTC. Protein: CASSLRSALATESYEQYF.

This CDR3 is CASSRLGQGAFGANVLTF. DNA for the CDR3: TGTGCCAGCAGCCGACTTGGACAGGGGGCGTTCGGGGCCAACGTCCTGACTTTC. This sequence joins TRBV27 and TRBJ2-6, with TRBD1 matching over 11 bases. Germline V gives CDR1 MNHEY, CDR2 SMNVEV (reference sequence). With V trimmed by 6 bases and J by 4 bases, 11 bases remained unmatched. The CDR3 covers 18 residues.

In this sample, this clone turned up once. The chain carries TRBV6-5 and TRBJ2-7; D is ambiguous. V was cut by 5 bases and J by 6 bases, with 14 bases left in between. This CDR3 has 13 amino acids. CDR1 and CDR2 from the germline V gene are MNHEY and SVGAGI. The CDR3 spells CASSDWPQAEQYF. CDR3 nucleotide sequence: TGTGCCAGCAGTGATTGGCCCCAGGCCGAGCAGTACTTC.

The genes are TRBV27 and TRBJ2-7, with 12 bases matching TRBD1. Germline V lookup: CDR1 MNHEY, CDR2 SMNVEV (reference sequence). V lost 5 bases to trimming and J lost 6 bases; unmatched junction nucleotides: 8. This CDR3 region has 15 residues. The CDR3 DNA reads TGTGCCAGCAGTATCAACCGGGACAGGGGGCTCGAGCAGTACTTC. Amino acid sequence: CASSINRDRGLEQYF.

This clone has just one count. The rearrangement uses TRBV28 and TRBJ2-1; D could derive from TRBD1 or TRBD2 (5 bases each). CDR1 MDHEN and CDR2 SYDVKM come from the germline V gene. The CDR3 is 14 amino acids. Trimming stripped 4 bases from V and 9 bases from J, with 16 bases between. The CDR3 region has the DNA TGTGCCAGCAGTTCCCAGAGGGGCTTGGGTGAGCAGTTCTTC. Translation gives CASSSQRGLGEQFF. Full variable domain (remainder filled in from reference TRBV28 and TRBJ2-1): DVKVTQSSRYLVKRTGEKVFLECVQDMDHENMFWYRQDPGLGLRLIYFSYDVKMKEKGDIPEGYSVSREKKERFSLILESASTNQTSMYLCASSSQRGLGEQFFGPGTRLTVL.

This clone was picked up a small number of times. The genes are TRBV5-6 and TRBJ2-6; D remains ambiguous. The V and J ends lost 0 bases and 0 bases respectively, with 1 base between them. CDR3 length equals 14 residues. Germline loops: CDR1 SGHDT, CDR2 YYEEEE. The CDR3 DNA reads TGTGCCAGCAGCTTGGACTCTGGGGCCAACGTCCTGACTTTC. It yields the protein CASSLDSGANVLTF.

The rearrangement links TRBV10-3 to TRBJ1-4; 8 bases line up with TRBD1. CDR1 and CDR2 (germline): ENHRY, SYGVKD. The length of the CDR3 is 15 residues. Trimming took 6 bases from V and 5 from J; bases not matched to a gene: 8. CDR3 protein: CAIRQGAEGNEKLFF. In DNA, the CDR3 is TGTGCCATCAGGCAGGGGGCGGAGGGAAATGAAAAACTGTTTTTT.

This clone was seen repeatedly, ten times or more. The same CDR3 can be traced to other DNA sequences in this sample. In nucleotides, the CDR3 is TGTGCCAGCAGTCCTAAGGGAAATGGCAATCAGCCCCAGCATTTT. This translates into CASSPKGNGNQPQHF. V is TRBV6-5 and J is TRBJ1-5; D is ambiguous. The V and J ends lost 5 bases and 2 bases respectively, with 13 bases between them. The length of the CDR3 is 15 residues. The germline gives CDR1 MNHEY, CDR2 SVGAGI.

The chain recombines TRBV27 with TRBJ2-7, with TRBD1 matching over 10 bases. The CDR3 length is 13 residues. With 4 bases clipped from V and 4 bases from J, the junction kept 1 base outside the gene matches. Per germline, CDR1 MNHEY and CDR2 SMNVEV (reference sequence). The CDR3 DNA reads as TGTGCCAGCAGTTGGGACAGGGGATACGAGCAGTACTTC. Its translation is CASSWDRGYEQYF.

This sequence joins TRBV28 and TRBJ2-7; D perhaps matches TRBD2 (6 bases). The CDR3 spans 14 residues. Trimming pared 6 bases from V and 2 bases from J, leaving 14 bases between. Germline V CDR1 and CDR2: MDHEN, SYDVKM. The CDR3 loop reads CASRAYGGTYEQYF. CDR3 nucleotides: TGTGCCAGCAGGGCGTACGGGGGAACCTACGAGCAGTACTTC.

The V call is TRBV30, the J call TRBJ1-2; weak D call: TRBD1 (6 bases). V shed 3 bases and J shed 6 bases, with 11 bases lying between them. Germline V CDR1 and CDR2: GTSNPN, SVGIG (reference sequence). The CDR3 length is 12 residues. As DNA, the CDR3 is TGTGCCTGGAGCCCAGGGGTTAATGGCTACACCTTC. This gives the protein CAWSPGVNGYTF.

J is TRBJ2-3 and V is TRBV18; D is ambiguous. V lost 6 bases and J 3 bases, leaving 16 bases between the germline ends. Germline CDR1 KGHSH, CDR2 LQKENI. This CDR3 comprises 15 residues. The CDR3 DNA is TGTGCCAGCTCCCTTTCCCACAACCCAACAGATACGCAGTATTTT. Translation gives CASSLSHNPTDTQYF.

The CDR3 is CASSADSSGANVLTF. The CDR3 region has the DNA TGTGCCAGCAGCGCAGATAGCTCTGGGGCCAACGTCCTGACTTTC. The chain couples TRBV7-2 to TRBJ2-6; D gene uncertain. CDR1 is SGHTA, CDR2 FQGNSA, per germline. Between the trimmed V and J ends, which lost 5 bases and 0 bases, there was a span of 8 bases. The CDR3 is 15 amino acids.

The V call is TRBV6-1, the J call TRBJ2-4, with D perhaps given as TRBD1 or TRBD2 (5 bases each). CDR1 and CDR2 (germline): MNHNS, SASEGT. This CDR3 has 17 residues. V was shortened by 0 bases and J by 1 base, with 13 bases between the two germline ends. Here the CDR3 DNA reads TGTGCCAGCAGTGAAGCTGGCGGCAGGGAGGCCAAAAACATTCAGTACTTC. Translated, it gives CASSEAGGREAKNIQYF.